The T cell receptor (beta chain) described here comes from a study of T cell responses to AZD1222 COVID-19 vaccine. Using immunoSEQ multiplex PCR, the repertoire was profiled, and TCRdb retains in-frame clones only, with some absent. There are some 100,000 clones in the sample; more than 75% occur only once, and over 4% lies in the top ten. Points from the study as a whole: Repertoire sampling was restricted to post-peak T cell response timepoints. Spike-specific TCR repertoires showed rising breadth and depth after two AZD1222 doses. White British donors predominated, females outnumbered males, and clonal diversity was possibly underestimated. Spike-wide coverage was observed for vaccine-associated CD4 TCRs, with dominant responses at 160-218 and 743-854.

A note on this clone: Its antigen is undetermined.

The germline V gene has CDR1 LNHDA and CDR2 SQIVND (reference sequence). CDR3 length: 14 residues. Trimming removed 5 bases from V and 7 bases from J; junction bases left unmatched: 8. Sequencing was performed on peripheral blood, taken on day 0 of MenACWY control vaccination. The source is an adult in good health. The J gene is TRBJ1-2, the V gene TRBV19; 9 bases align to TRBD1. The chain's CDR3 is CASSDGDRATGYTF. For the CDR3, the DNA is TGTGCCAGTAGTGACGGGGACAGGGCGACTGGCTACACCTTC.